This T cell receptor (beta chain) comes out of a study of cytomegalovirus exposure and HLA in healthy donors. Details on this clone: The target antigen is unknown.

The V segment lost 2 bases and the J segment 5 bases; nucleotides outside the gene matches: 2. The germline V gene has CDR1 SGHTA and CDR2 FQGNSA. The CDR3 consists of 13 residues. Regarding the study as a whole: Across HLA loci, a later analysis found differing TCR association rates, with DRB1 most and HLA-C fewest. Immune exposure information comprised only CMV serostatus. Despite most TCR sequences being rare, some public TCRs occurred in many donors.

Both 60 Vbeta primers and 13 Jbeta primers went into the PCR. Generated by immunoSEQ multiplex PCR, the TCRdb table keeps only in-frame clones and is missing some. The repertoire consists of 35,000 or so clones, with roughly four fifths occurring once and the leading ten covering almost 9.5%. This TCR was sampled from a woman aged 40-49 years in good health and CMV-seronegative. Sequenced: PBMCs. The gene calls are TRBV7-2 and TRBJ1-1, with 7 positions matching TRBD1. The CDR3 nucleotides read TGTGCCAGCAGCTTATGGGGACAGACTGAAGCTTTCTTT. This codes for CASSLWGQTEAFF.